The 14 T cell receptor beta chains given below trace back to one sample, sequenced in a study of T cell responses to AZD1222 COVID-19 vaccine. Clones were sequenced by immunoSEQ multiplex PCR, and TCRdb holds only the in-frame ones, with some missing. The sample contains over 100,000 clones, around 90% of which appear only once. Source: peripheral blood, taken on day 0 of AZD1222 vaccination. Every receptor here comes from an adult in good health.

V is TRBV2 and J is TRBJ1-5; D not certain. Germline V gene data show CDR1 as SNHLY and CDR2 as FYNNEI. The germline V and J ends were trimmed by 6 bases and 0 bases, with 9 bases remaining between them. The CDR3 spans 14 residues. CDR3 coding DNA: TGTGCCAGCAGAGAGCCATATAGCAATCAGCCCCAGCATTTT. Translated, it gives CASREPYSNQPQHF. The full variable domain, completed using reference TRBV2 and TRBJ1-5, is EPEVTQTPSHQVTQMGQEVILRCVPISNHLYFYWYRQILGQKVEFLVSFYNNEISEKSEIFDDQFSVERPDGSNFTLKIRSTKLEDSAMYFCASREPYSNQPQHFGDGTRLSIL.

This clone was detected once. The CDR3 reads CASSQSPQLYNTEAFF. The CDR3 bases are TGCGCCAGCAGCCAAAGCCCCCAGTTGTATAACACTGAAGCTTTCTTT. V and J are TRBV4-3 and TRBJ1-1; no clear D gene. The V end was cut by 2 bases, the J end by 2 bases, with 15 bases between. The CDR3 runs to 16 residues. Germline CDR1 and CDR2: LGHNA and YSLEER.

This clone has only one observation. CDR3 region: CASSGVTGANEKLFF. As DNA, the CDR3 is TGTGCCAGCAGTGGGGTGACAGGGGCTAATGAAAAACTGTTTTTT. The chain joins TRBV2 to TRBJ1-4; 8 bases match TRBD1. This CDR3 is 15 amino acids long. CDR1 and CDR2 (germline): SNHLY, FYNNEI. Trimming at V came to 4 bases and at J to 3 bases, leaving 4 bases not matched to a gene.

This chain uses TRBV5-1 with TRBJ2-1; D uncertain. Germline V CDR1 and CDR2: SGHRS, YFSETQ. The CDR3 covers 16 residues. With 0 bases removed from V and 4 bases from J, the gap between germline ends came to 14 bases. For the CDR3, the DNA is TGCGCCAGCAGCTTGGACGTATCGGGTGGATACAATGAGCAGTTCTTC. It codes for CASSLDVSGGYNEQFF.

DNA of the CDR3: TGCGCCAGCAGCGAAGACCCCAACACTGAAGCTTTCTTT. Translated, it gives CASSEDPNTEAFF. The genes are TRBV5-1 and TRBJ1-1; D unresolved. The CDR3 consists of 13 residues. Trimming took off 4 bases at V and 2 bases at J, with 9 bases between the two ends. Germline values: CDR1 SGHRS, CDR2 YFSETQ.

V and J are TRBV4-1 and TRBJ1-3, with TRBD1 as a possible D gene (5 bases). Germline-derived CDR1 and CDR2 are MGHRA and YSYEKL. The CDR3 runs to 14 residues. V was clipped by 3 bases and J by 5 bases, with 11 bases between them. The CDR3 DNA reads as TGCGCCAGCAGCCACCCAGGGAGAAGAAACACCATATATTTT. It specifies CASSHPGRRNTIYF.

V is TRBV29-1 and J is TRBJ2-1; perhaps TRBD1 as D (6 bases). The CDR3 spans 12 residues. The V end lost 4 bases, the J end lost 6 bases, and 10 bases lay between the germline ends. Germline V gives CDR1 SQVTM, CDR2 ANQGSEA. The CDR3 DNA follows: TGCAGCGTTGGGGACACCCTCAATGAGCAGTTCTTC. It specifies CSVGDTLNEQFF.

The rearrangement joins TRBV6-5 to TRBJ1-1; D gene uncertain. This CDR3 has 13 residues. The ends were cut back, 2 bases at V and 2 bases at J, with 6 bases in the middle. Germline CDR1 and CDR2: MNHEY and SVGAGI. The CDR3 spells CASSYHLNTEAFF. As DNA, the CDR3 is TGTGCCAGCAGTTACCACCTTAACACTGAAGCTTTCTTT.

The chain recombines TRBV4-3 with TRBJ2-5, with D unclear. The V end was cut by 0 bases, the J end by 5 bases, with 16 bases between. The CDR3 has 16 amino acids. CDR1 LGHNA and CDR2 YSLEER come from the germline V gene. In DNA form, the CDR3 reads TGCGCCAGCAGCCAAGATCCGTGGGGTCGGCGGGAGACCCAGTACTTC. It is translated as CASSQDPWGRRETQYF.

The chain links TRBV24-1 to TRBJ1-5; D unresolved. There are 13 residues in the CDR3. CDR1 KGHDR and CDR2 SFDVKD come from the germline V gene. Trimming cost V 3 bases and J 6 bases, with 8 bases left between them. The CDR3 spells CATSDGAFQPQHF. The CDR3 DNA reads as TGTGCCACCAGTGATGGAGCGTTTCAGCCCCAGCATTTT.

The rearrangement links TRBV5-1 to TRBJ2-3; D is uncertain. Trimming removed 0 bases at V and 1 base at J, with 12 bases between. From germline, CDR1 is SGHRS and CDR2 YFSETQ. This CDR3 spans 16 amino acids. This chain's CDR3 is CASSLGGGRGTDTQYF. The CDR3 nucleotides read TGCGCCAGCAGCTTGGGAGGTGGTAGGGGCACAGATACGCAGTATTTT.

This clone turned up a few times. The rearrangement joins TRBV5-4 to TRBJ1-6; 10 positions match TRBD1. CDR3 length equals 15 residues. Per the germline V gene, CDR1 is SGHNT and CDR2 is YYREEE (reference sequence). Trimming removed 7 bases from V and 7 bases from J; junction bases left unmatched: 8. This CDR3 reads CASGSDRGPNSPLHF. CDR3 bases: TGTGCCAGCGGGTCCGACAGGGGGCCAAATTCACCCCTCCACTTT.

This chain links TRBV27 with TRBJ2-2; D is unclear. The germline V gene has CDR1 MNHEY and CDR2 SMNVEV (reference sequence). V was trimmed by 0 bases and J by 5 bases, leaving 4 bases between them. CDR3 length: 13 residues. Here the CDR3 reads CASSLSRTGELFF. The CDR3 DNA sequence: TGTGCCAGCAGTTTATCCCGGACCGGGGAGCTGTTTTTT.

This clone was observed a single time. The genes are TRBV14 and TRBJ2-1; 9 bases are a match to TRBD2. Germline CDR1 and CDR2: SGHDN and FVKESK. This CDR3 region has 15 residues. V lost 3 bases, J lost 6 bases, and 6 bases stayed unmatched. The CDR3, as DNA: TGTGCCAGCAGCCAGCGGGGGGGCCGCTTCAATGAGCAGTTCTTC. Translated, it gives CASSQRGGRFNEQFF. Drawing the rest from reference TRBV14 and TRBJ2-1, the complete variable domain is EAGVTQFPSHSVIEKGQTVTLRCDPISGHDNLYWYRRVMGKEIKFLLHFVKESKQDESGMPNNRFLAERTGGTYSTLKVQPAELEDSGVYFCASSQRGGRFNEQFFGPGTRLTVL.